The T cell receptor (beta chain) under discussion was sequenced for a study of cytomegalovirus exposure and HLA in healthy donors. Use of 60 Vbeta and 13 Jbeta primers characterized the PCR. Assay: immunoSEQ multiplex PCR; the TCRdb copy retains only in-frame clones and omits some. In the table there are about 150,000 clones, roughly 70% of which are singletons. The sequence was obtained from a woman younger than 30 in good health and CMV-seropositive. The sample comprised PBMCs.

DNA for the CDR3: TGTGCCAGCAGCTTTGTCCTAGCGGGGAAATCTGAGCAGTTCTTC. It is translated as CASSFVLAGKSEQFF. J is TRBJ2-1 and V is TRBV5-4; TRBD2 agrees at 9 bases. Germline V gene lookup returns CDR1 SGHNT and CDR2 YYREEE (reference sequence). The CDR3 covers 15 residues. The V and J ends lost 2 bases and 9 bases, in that order; junction bases with no gene match: 9.